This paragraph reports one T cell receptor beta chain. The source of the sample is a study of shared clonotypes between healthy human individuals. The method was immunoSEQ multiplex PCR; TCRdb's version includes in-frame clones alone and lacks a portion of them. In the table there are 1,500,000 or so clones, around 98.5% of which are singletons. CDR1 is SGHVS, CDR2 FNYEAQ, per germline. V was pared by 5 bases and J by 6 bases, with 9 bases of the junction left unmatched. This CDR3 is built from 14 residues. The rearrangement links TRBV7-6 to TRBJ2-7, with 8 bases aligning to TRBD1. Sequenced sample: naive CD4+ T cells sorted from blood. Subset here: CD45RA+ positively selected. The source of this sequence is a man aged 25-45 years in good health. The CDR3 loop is CASSGDRYGGEQYF. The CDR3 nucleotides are TGTGCCAGCAGCGGGGACAGGTATGGCGGCGAGCAGTACTTC.